This T cell receptor beta chain was documented in a study of CD8 T cells in Susac syndrome. CDR3 length: 16 residues. Germline V gives CDR1 SNHLY, CDR2 FYNNEI. Trimming cost V 0 bases and J 5 bases; bases outside gene matches: 7. An amount of RNA that ranged from roughly 0.5 to 1 ug was reverse transcribed with random hexamers. The TCR beta CDR3 was amplified by immunoSEQ multiplex PCR across 54 Vbeta, 13 Jbeta. TCRdb re-analysed the immunoSEQ multiplex PCR reads in MiXCR, keeping a single row per CDR3 protein. This sample has under 150,000 distinct CDR3 sequences, with roughly 94% found just once. The chain joins TRBV2 to TRBJ2-3, with TRBD2 identical over 8 bases. Sequenced material: CD4+ T cells from PBMCs. The clonotype originates from a human donor with multiple sclerosis. CDR3 DNA: TGTGCCAGCAGTGAAGCAACTAGCGGAGGGGTAGATACGCAGTATTTT. Translated: CASSEATSGGVDTQYF.